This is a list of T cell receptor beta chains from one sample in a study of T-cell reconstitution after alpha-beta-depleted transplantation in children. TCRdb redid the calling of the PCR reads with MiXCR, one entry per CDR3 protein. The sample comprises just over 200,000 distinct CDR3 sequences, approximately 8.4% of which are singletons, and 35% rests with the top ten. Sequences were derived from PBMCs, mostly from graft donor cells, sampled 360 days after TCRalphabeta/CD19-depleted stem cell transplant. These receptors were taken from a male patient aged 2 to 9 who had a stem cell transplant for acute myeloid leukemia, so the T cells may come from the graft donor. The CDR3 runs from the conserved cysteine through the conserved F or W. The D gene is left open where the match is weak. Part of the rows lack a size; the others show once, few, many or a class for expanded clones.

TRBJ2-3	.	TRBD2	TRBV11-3	TGTGCCAGCAGCCCAGGACTAGCGGCGGATACGCAGTATTTT	CASSPGLAADTQYF
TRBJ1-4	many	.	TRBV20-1	TGCAGTGCTAGAGACAGATTTAATGAAAAACTGTTTTTT	CSARDRFNEKLFF
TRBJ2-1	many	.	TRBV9	TGTGCCAGCAGCGTAGCCGGGCTAGCGTTTTTAAGCTCCTACAATGAGCAGTTCTTC	CASSVAGLAFLSSYNEQFF
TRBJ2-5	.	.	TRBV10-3	TGTGCCATCAGCCCTCGGCTCACAGATCCAAACCAAGAGACCCAGTACTTC	CAISPRLTDPNQETQYF
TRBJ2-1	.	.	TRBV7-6	TGTGCCAGCAGCCTCAACTCAGGGGCCAACAATGAGCAGTTCTTC	CASSLNSGANNEQFF
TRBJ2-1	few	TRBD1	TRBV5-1	TGCGCCAGTCGGACAGGTAACTCCTACAATGAGCAGTTCTTC	CASRTGNSYNEQFF
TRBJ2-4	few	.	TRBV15	TGTGCCACCGCTCTAAGGCGGGAACTAGCCAAAAACATTCAGTACTTC	CATALRRELAKNIQYF
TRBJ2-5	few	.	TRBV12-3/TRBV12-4	TGTGCCAGCAGTTTAAGATCAGGGGTGGCGAGAGAGACCCAGTACTTC	CASSLRSGVARETQYF
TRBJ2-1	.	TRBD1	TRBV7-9	TGTGCCAGCAGAAGGACAGGGTGGAATGAGCAGTTCTTC	CASRRTGWNEQFF
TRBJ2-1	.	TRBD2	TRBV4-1	TGCGCCAGCAGCCAGGGACTAGAGAATGAGCAGTTCTTC	CASSQGLENEQFF
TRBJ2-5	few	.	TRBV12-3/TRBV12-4	TGTGCCAGCACCGGCGGCTCCAGGGAGACCCAGTACTTC	CASTGGSRETQYF
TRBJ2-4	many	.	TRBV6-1	TGTGCCAGCAGCCCTGCAGTAGCCAAAAACATTCAGTACTTC	CASSPAVAKNIQYF
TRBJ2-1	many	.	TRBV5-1	TGCGCCAGCAGCTTGGCCCCGGGAGAGCAGTTCTTC	CASSLAPGEQFF
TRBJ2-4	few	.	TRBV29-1	TGCAGCGGAGGCGGGGTCGGGACACTAGATAACATTCAGTACTTC	CSGGGVGTLDNIQYF
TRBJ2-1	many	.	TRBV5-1	TGCGCCAGCAGCTTGACAGGGACTGAGCAGTTCTTC	CASSLTGTEQFF
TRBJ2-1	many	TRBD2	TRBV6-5	TGTGCCAGCAGAAAATCTAGCGGGGCCTACAATGAGCAGTTCTTC	CASRKSSGAYNEQFF
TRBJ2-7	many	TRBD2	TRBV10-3	TGTGCCATCAGTCGAGCGGGAGCAGGCGAGCAGTACTTC	CAISRAGAGEQYF
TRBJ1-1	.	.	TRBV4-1	TGCGCCAGCAGCCCTATCCGGGGCACAGGCGAAGCTTTCTTT	CASSPIRGTGEAFF
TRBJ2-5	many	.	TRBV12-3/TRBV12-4	TGTGCCAGCAGCGGCCAGATCCAAGAGACCCAGTACTTC	CASSGQIQETQYF
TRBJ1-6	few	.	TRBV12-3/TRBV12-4	TGTGCCAGCAGTTCCGCGGACTTCTATAATTCACCCCTCCACTTT	CASSSADFYNSPLHF
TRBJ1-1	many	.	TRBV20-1	TGCAGTGCTAGAGATCAGGAGAACACTGAAGCTTTCTTT	CSARDQENTEAFF
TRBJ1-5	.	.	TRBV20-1	TGCAGTGGAGGGGAAGGTAGCAATCAGCCCCAGCATTTT	CSGGEGSNQPQHF
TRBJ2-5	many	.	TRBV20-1	TGCAGTGCTACCGACAGTGGAGAGACCCAGTACTTC	CSATDSGETQYF
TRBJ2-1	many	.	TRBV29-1	TGCAGCGTTTACCCCGACAGGAATGAGCAGTTCTTC	CSVYPDRNEQFF
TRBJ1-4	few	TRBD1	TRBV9	TGTGCCAGCAGCGTACAGGGGGCGCCTAATGAAAAACTGTTTTTT	CASSVQGAPNEKLFF
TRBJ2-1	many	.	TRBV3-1	TGTGCCAGCAGCCAACTAGGCTTCGCCAATGAGCAGTTCTTC	CASSQLGFANEQFF
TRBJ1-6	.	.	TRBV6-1	TGTGCCAGCAGTGAACGGGAAAGCTCCTATAATTCACCCCTCCACTTT	CASSERESSYNSPLHF
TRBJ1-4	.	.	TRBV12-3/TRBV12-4	TGTGCCAGCAGCTGGACAGCTATATCTGAAAAACTGTTTTTT	CASSWTAISEKLFF
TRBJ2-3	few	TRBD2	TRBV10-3	TGTGCCATCAGTGAATGGCGGGGGGTTAGCACAGATACGCAGTATTTT	CAISEWRGVSTDTQYF